These T cell receptor beta chains were read from a single sample in a study of T cells after yellow fever vaccination. In TCRdb, the 5' RACE reads were re-called with MiXCR into one record per CDR3 protein. In the table there are hundreds of thousands of distinct CDR3 sequences, roughly 13% of which are singletons. This material consisted of PBMCs, taken on the day of the yellow fever booster vaccination. The receptors originated from a man aged 30 to 39 who received the YFV17D yellow fever vaccine. The CDR3 runs from the conserved cysteine through the conserved F or W. The order of the fields is CDR3 length, clone size, D gene, V gene, J gene, CDR3 protein, CDR3 DNA. D genes are given only for firm matches. The size field is filled for only some rows; it gives once, few, many or a size class.

>15|many|.|TRBV7-2|TRBJ1-1
CASSLASTSNTEAFF
TGTGCCAGCAGCTTAGCGTCTACGTCGAACACTGAAGCTTTCTTT
>16|.|TRBD2|TRBV15|TRBJ2-1
CATSRMGGGITDEQFF
TGTGCCACCAGTAGAATGGGGGGGGGGATCACGGATGAGCAGTTCTTC
>13|.|TRBD1|TRBV7-6|TRBJ1-1
CASSSQGYTEAFF
TGTGCCAGCAGCTCACAGGGGTACACTGAAGCTTTCTTT
>13|.|.|TRBV27|TRBJ2-1
CASSFNGRNEQFF
TGTGCCAGCAGTTTTAATGGACGCAATGAGCAGTTCTTC
>14|many|.|TRBV9|TRBJ2-1
CASSVGSWRSLLFF
TGTGCCAGCAGCGTAGGTAGTTGGCGGTCCCTTCTGTTCTTC
>11|.|.|TRBV20-1|TRBJ1-4
CSVQRGEKLFF
TGCAGTGTTCAGAGGGGTGAAAAACTGTTTTTT
>13|few|.|TRBV15|TRBJ2-1
CATSRGLGREQFF
TGTGCCACCAGCAGAGGACTTGGGCGGGAGCAGTTCTTC
>14|.|.|TRBV30|TRBJ1-1
CAWEPGGLGAEAFF
TGTGCCTGGGAACCGGGGGGTTTGGGTGCTGAAGCTTTCTTT
>13|.|.|TRBV29-1|TRBJ2-2
CSVPDQLTGELFF
TGCAGCGTTCCGGACCAACTCACCGGGGAGCTGTTTTTT
>15|.|.|TRBV10-2|TRBJ1-6
CASSESDNRYSPLHF
TGCGCCAGCAGTGAGTCAGACAATAGGTATTCACCCCTCCACTTT
>16|many|TRBD2|TRBV6-5|TRBJ2-2
CASSYSASGTTGELFF
TGTGCCAGCAGTTACTCGGCTAGCGGGACCACCGGGGAGCTGTTTTTT
>18|few|TRBD2|TRBV6-5|TRBJ2-7
CASSYSSGLAGTSYEQYF
TGTGCCAGCAGTTACTCCTCTGGACTAGCGGGCACCTCCTACGAGCAGTACTTC
>16|.|TRBD1|TRBV12-3/TRBV12-4|TRBJ1-2
CASTHGTGLDRHRYTF
TGTGCCAGCACCCACGGGACAGGGCTAGATCGGCATCGCTACACCTTC
>15|.|.|TRBV18|TRBJ2-2
CASSPRSGVPGELFF
TGTGCCAGCTCACCACGATCCGGGGTGCCCGGGGAGCTGTTTTTT
>14|few|.|TRBV18|TRBJ2-1
CASSPQRGHNEQFF
TGTGCCAGCTCACCACAACGCGGACACAATGAGCAGTTCTTC
>13|few|.|TRBV7-3|TRBJ2-1
CASSQPPSIEQFF
TGTGCCAGCAGCCAACCTCCTAGCATTGAGCAGTTCTTC
>13|.|.|TRBV7-8|TRBJ2-1
CASSFTGWREQFF
TGTGCCAGCAGCTTCACAGGATGGCGCGAGCAGTTCTTC
>14|.|.|TRBV29-1|TRBJ2-7
CSAIGQFSSYEQYF
TGCAGCGCGATCGGACAGTTCAGCTCCTACGAGCAGTACTTC
>12|.|.|TRBV20-1|TRBJ2-7
CSARVQNYEQYF
TGCAGTGCTAGAGTACAGAACTACGAGCAGTACTTC
>13|few|.|TRBV15|TRBJ2-7
CATARERSYEQYF
TGTGCCACCGCCAGGGAGAGGTCCTACGAGCAGTACTTC
>14|.|.|TRBV6-5|TRBJ1-3
CASSSPGHGNTIYF
TGTGCCAGCAGTTCCCCGGGACACGGAAACACCATATATTTT
>12|.|TRBD1|TRBV29-1|TRBJ2-5
CSVDTGGETQYF
TGCAGCGTTGATACAGGGGGAGAGACCCAGTACTTC
>14|.|.|TRBV5-4|TRBJ1-2
CASSLAPGHYGYTF
TGTGCCAGCAGCTTGGCTCCGGGACACTATGGCTACACCTTC
>15|few|.|TRBV7-2|TRBJ2-1
CASSSSADRGHEQFF
TGTGCCAGCAGCTCCTCCGCCGACAGAGGCCATGAGCAGTTCTTC
>14|.|TRBD1|TRBV12-3/TRBV12-4|TRBJ2-5
CASYRQGARETQYF
TGTGCCAGCTACCGACAGGGGGCTAGAGAGACCCAGTACTTC
>16|few|.|TRBV12-3/TRBV12-4|TRBJ2-2
CASSPRTGANTGELFF
TGTGCCAGCAGTCCCCGGACGGGAGCGAACACCGGGGAGCTGTTTTTT
>15|few|TRBD1|TRBV7-9|TRBJ2-3
CASSLGDREPDTQYF
TGTGCCAGCAGCTTAGGGGACAGGGAGCCAGATACGCAGTATTTT
>15|few|TRBD1|TRBV7-9|TRBJ2-3
CASSFWGTDTDTQYF
TGTGCCAGCAGCTTTTGGGGGACAGACACAGATACGCAGTATTTT
>15|few|.|TRBV29-1|TRBJ2-2
CSVEQEGANTGELFF
TGCAGCGTTGAGCAGGAGGGGGCGAACACCGGGGAGCTGTTTTTT
>14|many|.|TRBV7-9|TRBJ2-5
CASSFKLGQETQYF
TGTGCCAGCAGCTTTAAGTTGGGGCAAGAGACCCAGTACTTC
>12|few|.|TRBV29-1|TRBJ2-5
CSAHNPSETQYF
TGCAGCGCACATAACCCCTCAGAGACCCAGTACTTC
>13|.|TRBD2|TRBV20-1|TRBJ2-5
CSATGLALETQYF
TGCAGTGCTACGGGACTAGCGCTAGAGACCCAGTACTTC
>11|many|.|TRBV9|TRBJ2-3
CASSATDTQYF
TGTGCCAGCAGCGCCACAGATACGCAGTATTTT
>15|.|.|TRBV5-8|TRBJ2-4
CASSPRGDSKNIQYF
TGTGCCAGCAGCCCGAGAGGGGATTCCAAAAACATTCAGTACTTC
>13|many|.|TRBV27|TRBJ1-2
CASSWQRNYGYTF
TGTGCCAGCAGCTGGCAGAGAAACTATGGCTACACCTTC
>14|.|TRBD1|TRBV12-3/TRBV12-4|TRBJ2-3
CASSLTGVADTQYF
TGTGCCAGCAGTTTGACAGGGGTAGCAGATACGCAGTATTTT
>15|many|TRBD1|TRBV12-3/TRBV12-4|TRBJ1-4
CASTYPGQGRRGLFF
TGTGCCAGCACCTACCCGGGACAGGGTAGGAGAGGACTGTTTTTT
>17|few|.|TRBV6-2/TRBV6-3|TRBJ2-2
CASSYFGGRRITGELFF
TGTGCCAGCAGTTACTTTGGGGGCAGAAGGATCACCGGGGAGCTGTTTTTT
>16|few|.|TRBV28|TRBJ1-3
CASGGLGAKYRNTIYF
TGTGCCAGCGGAGGACTCGGGGCCAAGTATAGAAACACCATATATTTT
>15|.|TRBD2|TRBV20-1|TRBJ2-3
CSAIDGTRGTDTQYF
TGCAGTGCCATCGACGGGACTAGAGGCACAGATACGCAGTATTTT
>13|.|TRBD2|TRBV5-1|TRBJ2-7
CASSVAGLGSQYF
TGCGCCAGCAGTGTAGCGGGACTGGGCTCCCAGTACTTC
>13|few|TRBD1|TRBV5-5|TRBJ1-1
CASSLGQGNEAFF
TGTGCCAGCAGCTTGGGACAGGGTAATGAAGCTTTCTTT
>11|few|.|TRBV12-3/TRBV12-4|TRBJ2-3
CATSGADTQYF
TGTGCCACCTCCGGTGCAGATACGCAGTATTTT
>17|.|TRBD2|TRBV7-7|TRBJ2-1
CASSAYRTSGSLDEQFF
TGTGCTAGCAGCGCCTACCGGACTAGCGGGAGTTTGGATGAGCAGTTCTTC
>13|.|.|TRBV20-1|TRBJ1-6
CSARDIQDSPLHF
TGCAGTGCTAGAGACATACAGGATTCACCCCTCCACTTT
>14|.|.|TRBV7-2|TRBJ2-5
CASTSALYQETQYF
TGTGCCAGCACCTCGGCCCTGTACCAAGAGACCCAGTACTTC
>12|.|.|TRBV20-1|TRBJ2-7
CSATLNSYEQYF
TGCAGTGCCACACTGAATTCCTACGAGCAGTACTTC
>13|.|.|TRBV29-1|TRBJ2-7
CSVQIPQQVEQYF
TGCAGCGTCCAAATACCACAGCAGGTGGAGCAGTACTTC
>17|.|TRBD1|TRBV7-2|TRBJ2-5
CASSLAPPDRVGETQYF
TGTGCCAGCAGCTTAGCTCCCCCCGACAGGGTCGGGGAGACCCAGTACTTC
>11|few|.|TRBV20-1|TRBJ2-5
CSADRQETQYF
TGCAGTGCCGACAGACAAGAGACCCAGTACTTC